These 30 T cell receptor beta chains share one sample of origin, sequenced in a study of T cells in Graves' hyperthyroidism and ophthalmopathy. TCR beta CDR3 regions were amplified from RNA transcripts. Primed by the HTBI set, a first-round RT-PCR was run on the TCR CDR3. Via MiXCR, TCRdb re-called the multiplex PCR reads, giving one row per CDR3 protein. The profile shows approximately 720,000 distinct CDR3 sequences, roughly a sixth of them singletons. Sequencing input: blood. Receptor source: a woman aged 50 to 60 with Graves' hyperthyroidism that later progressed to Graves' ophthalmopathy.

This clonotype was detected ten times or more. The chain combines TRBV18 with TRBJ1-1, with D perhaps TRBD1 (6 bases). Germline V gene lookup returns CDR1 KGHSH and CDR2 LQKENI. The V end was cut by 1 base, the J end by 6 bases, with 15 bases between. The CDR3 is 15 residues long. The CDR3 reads CASSPRTESSAEAFF. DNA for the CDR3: TGTGCCAGCTCACCACGGACAGAATCTTCCGCTGAAGCTTTCTTT.

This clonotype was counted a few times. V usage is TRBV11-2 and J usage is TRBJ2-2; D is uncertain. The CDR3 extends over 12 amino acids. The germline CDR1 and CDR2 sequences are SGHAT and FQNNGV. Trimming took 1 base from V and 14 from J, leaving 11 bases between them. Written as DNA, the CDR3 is TGTGCCAGCAGCTTAGTGAACGGAGATCTGTTTTTT. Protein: CASSLVNGDLFF. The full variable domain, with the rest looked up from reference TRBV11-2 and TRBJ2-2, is EAGVAQSPRYKIIEKRQSVAFWCNPISGHATLYWYQQILGQGPKLLIQFQNNGVVDDSQLPKDRFSAERLKGVDSTLKIQPAKLEDSAVYLCASSLVNGDLFFGEGSRLTVL.

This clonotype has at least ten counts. The chain's CDR3 is CATSDRGDQPQHF. The CDR3 coding sequence is TGTGCCACCAGCGACAGGGGGGATCAGCCCCAGCATTTT. The chain employs TRBV24-1 and TRBJ1-5; 9 bases line up with TRBD1. Trimming removed 7 bases from V and 5 bases from J; junction bases left unmatched: 2. CDR1 and CDR2 from the germline V gene are KGHDR and SFDVKD. The CDR3 is 13 amino acids.

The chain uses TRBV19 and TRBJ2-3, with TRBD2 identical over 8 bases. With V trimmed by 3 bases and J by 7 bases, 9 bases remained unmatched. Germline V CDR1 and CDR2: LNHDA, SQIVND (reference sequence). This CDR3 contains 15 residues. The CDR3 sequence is CASSMIMRGAHTQYF. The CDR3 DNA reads TGTGCCAGTAGTATGATCATGCGGGGGGCCCATACGCAGTATTTT.

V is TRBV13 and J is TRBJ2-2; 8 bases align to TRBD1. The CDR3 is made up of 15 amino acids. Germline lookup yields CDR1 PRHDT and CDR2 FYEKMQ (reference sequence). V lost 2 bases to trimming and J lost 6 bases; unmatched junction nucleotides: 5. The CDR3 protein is CASSLIRGLAGELFF. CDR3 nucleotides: TGTGCCAGCAGCTTAATCAGGGGGCTGGCCGGGGAGCTGTTTTTT.

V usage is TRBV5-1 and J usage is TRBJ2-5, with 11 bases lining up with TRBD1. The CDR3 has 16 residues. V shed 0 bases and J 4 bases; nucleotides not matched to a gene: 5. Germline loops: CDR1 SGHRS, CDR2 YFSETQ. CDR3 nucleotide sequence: TGCGCCAGCAGCTTGGGGGCCGGGACAGGGGGAGAGACCCAGTACTTC. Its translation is CASSLGAGTGGETQYF.

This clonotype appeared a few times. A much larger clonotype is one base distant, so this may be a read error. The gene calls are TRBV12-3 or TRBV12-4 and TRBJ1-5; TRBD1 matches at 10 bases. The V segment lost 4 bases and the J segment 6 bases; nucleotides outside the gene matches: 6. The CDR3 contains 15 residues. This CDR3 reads CASSSGRQGAQPQHF. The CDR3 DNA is TGTGCCAGCAGTTCTGGGCGACAGGGGGCTCAGCCCCAGCATTTT.

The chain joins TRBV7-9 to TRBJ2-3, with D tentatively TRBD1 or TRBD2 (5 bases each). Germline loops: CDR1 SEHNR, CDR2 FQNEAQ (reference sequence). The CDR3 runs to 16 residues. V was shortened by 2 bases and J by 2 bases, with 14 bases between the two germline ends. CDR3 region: CASSLSPGPATDTQYF. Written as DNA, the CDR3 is TGTGCCAGCAGCTTATCTCCGGGACCGGCCACAGATACGCAGTATTTT.

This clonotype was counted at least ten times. CDR3 sequence reads: CASSLRLPAGYGYTF. As DNA, the CDR3 is TGTGCCAGCAGCTTAAGACTCCCGGCAGGCTATGGCTACACCTTC. The chain has TRBV7-8 and TRBJ1-2, with D unresolved. The V end was cut by 2 bases, the J end by 4 bases, with 14 bases between. The CDR3 covers 15 residues. Germline loops: CDR1 SGHVS, CDR2 FQNEAQ. Together with reference TRBV7-8 and TRBJ1-2, the CDR3 gives the full variable domain: GAGVSQSPRYKVAKRGQDVALRCDPISGHVSLFWYQQALGQGPEFLTYFQNEAQLDKSGLPSDRFFAERPEGSVSTLKIQRTQQEDSAVYLCASSLRLPAGYGYTFGSGTRLTVV.

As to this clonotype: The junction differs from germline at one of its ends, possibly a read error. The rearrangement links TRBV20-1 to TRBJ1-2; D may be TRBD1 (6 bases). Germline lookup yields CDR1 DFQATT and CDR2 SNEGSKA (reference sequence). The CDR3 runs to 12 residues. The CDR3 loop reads CSAMDSGYGYTF. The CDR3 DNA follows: TGCAGCGCTATGGACAGCGGCTATGGCTACACCTTC.

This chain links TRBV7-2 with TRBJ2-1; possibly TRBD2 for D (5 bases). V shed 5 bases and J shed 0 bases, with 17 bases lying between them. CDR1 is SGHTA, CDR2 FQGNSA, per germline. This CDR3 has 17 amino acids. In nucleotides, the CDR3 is TGTGCCAGCAGCATAAACCAGGAGGTTAGCTCCTACAATGAGCAGTTCTTC. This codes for CASSINQEVSSYNEQFF.

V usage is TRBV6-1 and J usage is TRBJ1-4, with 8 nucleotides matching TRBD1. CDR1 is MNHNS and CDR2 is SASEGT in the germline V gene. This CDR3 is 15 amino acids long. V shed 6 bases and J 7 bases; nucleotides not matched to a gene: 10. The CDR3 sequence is CASRIRAGGVEKLFF. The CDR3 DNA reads TGTGCCAGCAGGATCCGGGCAGGGGGCGTTGAAAAACTGTTTTTT.

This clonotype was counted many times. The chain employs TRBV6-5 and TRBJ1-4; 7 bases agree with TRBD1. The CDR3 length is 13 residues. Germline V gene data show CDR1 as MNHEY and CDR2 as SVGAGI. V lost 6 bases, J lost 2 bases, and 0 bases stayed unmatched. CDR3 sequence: CASRTGTNEKLFF. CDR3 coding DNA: TGTGCCAGCAGGACAGGGACTAATGAAAAACTGTTTTTT.

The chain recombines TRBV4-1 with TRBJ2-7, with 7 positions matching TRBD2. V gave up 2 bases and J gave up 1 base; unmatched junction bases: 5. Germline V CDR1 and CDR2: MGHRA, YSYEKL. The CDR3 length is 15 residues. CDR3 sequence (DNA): TGCGCCAGCAGCCAACCGCCCGGGGGGTCCTACGAGCAGTACTTC. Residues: CASSQPPGGSYEQYF.

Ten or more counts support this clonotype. Written as DNA, the CDR3 is TGTGCCTGCTCCGGGACAGAGTCCTACGAGCAGTACTTC. This translates into CACSGTESYEQYF. V usage is TRBV30 and J usage is TRBJ2-7, with 7 bases lining up with TRBD1. V dropped 6 bases and J dropped 1; count of bases not matched to a gene: 6. This CDR3 is 13 amino acids long. Looked up from germline, CDR1 is GTSNPN and CDR2 is SVGIG (reference sequence).

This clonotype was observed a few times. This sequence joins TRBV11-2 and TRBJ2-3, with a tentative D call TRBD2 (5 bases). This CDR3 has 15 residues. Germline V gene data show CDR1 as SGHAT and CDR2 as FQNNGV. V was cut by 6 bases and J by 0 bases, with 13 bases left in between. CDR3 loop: CASRTEGSSTDTQYF. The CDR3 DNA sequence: TGTGCCAGCAGAACCGAGGGCTCTAGCACAGATACGCAGTATTTT.

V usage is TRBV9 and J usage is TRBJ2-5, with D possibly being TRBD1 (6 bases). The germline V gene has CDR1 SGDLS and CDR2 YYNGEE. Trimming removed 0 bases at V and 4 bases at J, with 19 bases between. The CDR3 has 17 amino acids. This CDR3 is CASSVGATGSIGETQYF. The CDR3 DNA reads TGTGCCAGCAGCGTAGGAGCCACAGGGAGTATCGGAGAGACCCAGTACTTC.

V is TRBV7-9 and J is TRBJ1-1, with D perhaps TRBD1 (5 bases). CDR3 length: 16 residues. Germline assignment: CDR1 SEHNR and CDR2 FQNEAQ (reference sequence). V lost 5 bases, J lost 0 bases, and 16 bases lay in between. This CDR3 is CASSNSVGGMNTEAFF. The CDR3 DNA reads TGTGCCAGCAGCAATTCAGTCGGGGGAATGAACACTGAAGCTTTCTTT.

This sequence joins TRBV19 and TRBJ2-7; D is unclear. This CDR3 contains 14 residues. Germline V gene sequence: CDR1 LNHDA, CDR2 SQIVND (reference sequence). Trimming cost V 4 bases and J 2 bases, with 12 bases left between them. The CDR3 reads CASSRSVSTYEQYF. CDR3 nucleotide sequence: TGTGCCAGTAGTAGGTCGGTCAGCACCTACGAGCAGTACTTC.

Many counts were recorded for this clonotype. CDR3 coding DNA: TGTGCCTGGAGTGCCGGGACAGGGGCACACTATGGCTACACCTTC. Its translation is CAWSAGTGAHYGYTF. This chain joins TRBV30 and TRBJ1-2; 10 positions match TRBD1. The germline gives CDR1 GTSNPN, CDR2 SVGIG (reference sequence). The V gene end was trimmed by 1 base and the J gene end by 3 bases; junction bases not matched to a gene: 5. The CDR3 totals 15 residues.

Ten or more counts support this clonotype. CDR3 amino acids: CASRERGGLKNEQFF. CDR3 DNA sequence: TGTGCCAGCAGAGAGCGGGGGGGCCTGAAGAATGAGCAGTTCTTC. This chain uses TRBV2 with TRBJ2-1; 10 bases line up with TRBD2. The CDR3 totals 15 residues. The germline V gene encodes CDR1 SNHLY and CDR2 FYNNEI. J gave up 7 bases and V 6 bases, and 9 bases lay outside the gene matches.

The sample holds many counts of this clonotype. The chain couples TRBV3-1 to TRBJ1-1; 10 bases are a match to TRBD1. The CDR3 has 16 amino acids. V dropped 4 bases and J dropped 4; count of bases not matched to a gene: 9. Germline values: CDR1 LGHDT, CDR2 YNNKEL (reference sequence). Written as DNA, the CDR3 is TGTGCCAGCAGCCCCTCCTGGACAGGGGGAATCACTGAAGCTTTCTTT. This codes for CASSPSWTGGITEAFF.

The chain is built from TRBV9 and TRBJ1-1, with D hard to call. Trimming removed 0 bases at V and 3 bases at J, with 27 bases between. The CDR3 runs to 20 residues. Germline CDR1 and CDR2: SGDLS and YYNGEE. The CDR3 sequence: CASSVDPTGGRDRVYTEAFF. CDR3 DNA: TGTGCCAGCAGCGTAGACCCCACGGGAGGGAGGGATCGAGTTTACACTGAAGCTTTCTTT.

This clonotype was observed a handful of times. The CDR3 nucleotides read TGCGCCAGCAGCTCCTCTCAGCGGGGGCACACCGGGGAGCTGTTTTTT. This translates into CASSSSQRGHTGELFF. V usage is TRBV5-1 and J usage is TRBJ2-2, with 8 positions matching TRBD2. The germline gives CDR1 SGHRS, CDR2 YFSETQ. V lost 3 bases, J lost 3 bases, and 7 bases stayed unmatched. CDR3 length: 16 amino acids.

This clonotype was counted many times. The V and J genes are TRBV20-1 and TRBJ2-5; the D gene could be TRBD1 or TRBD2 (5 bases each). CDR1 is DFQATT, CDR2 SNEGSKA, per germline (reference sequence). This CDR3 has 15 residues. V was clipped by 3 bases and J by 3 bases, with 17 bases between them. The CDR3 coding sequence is TGCAGTGCTAGGACGCCGGGACGGATAAAAGAGACCCAGTACTTC. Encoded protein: CSARTPGRIKETQYF.

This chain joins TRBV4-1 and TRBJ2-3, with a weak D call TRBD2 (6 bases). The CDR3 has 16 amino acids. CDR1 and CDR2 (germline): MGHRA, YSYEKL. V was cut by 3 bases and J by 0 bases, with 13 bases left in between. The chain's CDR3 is CASSQGLADSTDTQYF. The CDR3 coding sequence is TGCGCCAGCAGCCAGGGACTGGCAGATAGCACAGATACGCAGTATTTT.

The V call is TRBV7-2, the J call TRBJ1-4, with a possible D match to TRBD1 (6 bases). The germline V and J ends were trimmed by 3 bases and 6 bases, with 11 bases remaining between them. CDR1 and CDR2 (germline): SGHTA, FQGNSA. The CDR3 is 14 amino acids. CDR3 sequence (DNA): TGTGCCAGCAGCTTTTTCGGGGGCGATGAAAAACTGTTTTTT. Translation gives CASSFFGGDEKLFF.

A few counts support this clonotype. The CDR3: CASSSDRESSPLHF. CDR3 DNA sequence: TGTGCCAGCAGTTCCGACAGGGAGAGTTCACCCCTCCACTTT. The genes are TRBV27 and TRBJ1-6; the match to TRBD1 covers 7 bases. V lost 4 bases and J lost 9; bases outside the gene matches: 6. Germline V CDR1 and CDR2: MNHEY, SMNVEV (reference sequence). This CDR3 is built from 14 residues.

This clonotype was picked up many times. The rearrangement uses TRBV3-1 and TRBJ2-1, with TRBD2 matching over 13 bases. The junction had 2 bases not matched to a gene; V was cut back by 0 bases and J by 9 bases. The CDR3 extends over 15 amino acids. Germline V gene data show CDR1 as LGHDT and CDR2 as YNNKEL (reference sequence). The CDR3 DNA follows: TGTGCCAGCAGCCAAGAGCGACTAGCGGGGGGTGAGCAGTTCTTC. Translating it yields CASSQERLAGGEQFF.

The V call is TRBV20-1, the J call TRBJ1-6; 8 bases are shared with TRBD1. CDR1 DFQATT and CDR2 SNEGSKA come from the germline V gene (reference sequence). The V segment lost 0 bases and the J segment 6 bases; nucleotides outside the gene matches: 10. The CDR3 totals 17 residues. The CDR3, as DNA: TGCAGTGCTAGAGAGGGTCGGCAGGGGGCCGGTAATTCACCCCTCCACTTT. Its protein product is CSAREGRQGAGNSPLHF.